This T cell receptor (beta chain) was captured in a study of T-cell memory formation after mild COVID-19. Germline CDR1 and CDR2: MNHNS and SASEGT. V gave up 2 bases and J gave up 8 bases; unmatched junction bases: 4. The CDR3 is 13 residues long. Using its own MiXCR run on the 5' RACE reads, TCRdb lists one record per CDR3 protein. The table lists under 650,000 distinct CDR3 sequences, roughly 18% of them singletons. This TCR was recovered from an adult woman who had mild COVID-19 (a few samples of this study predate the infection). Cell type and time point are not known. The V gene is TRBV6-1, the J gene TRBJ1-2; 8 nucleotides line up with TRBD1. Sequencing used PBMCs or a T cell subset sorted from them (not recorded which). CDR3 bases: TGTGCCAGCAGTGAACAGGGGGCTCGAGGCTACACCTTC. Protein product: CASSEQGARGYTF.